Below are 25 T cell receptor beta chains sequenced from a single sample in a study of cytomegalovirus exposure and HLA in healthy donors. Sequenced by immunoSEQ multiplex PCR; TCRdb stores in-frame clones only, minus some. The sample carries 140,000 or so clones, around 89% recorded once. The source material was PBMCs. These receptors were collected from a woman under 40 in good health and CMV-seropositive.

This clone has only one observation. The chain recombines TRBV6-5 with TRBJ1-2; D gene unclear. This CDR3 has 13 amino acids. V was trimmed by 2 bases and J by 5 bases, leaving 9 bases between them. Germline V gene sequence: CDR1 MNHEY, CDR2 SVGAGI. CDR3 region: CASSYVAGYGYTF. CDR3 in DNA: TGTGCCAGCAGTTACGTGGCCGGGTATGGCTACACCTTC.

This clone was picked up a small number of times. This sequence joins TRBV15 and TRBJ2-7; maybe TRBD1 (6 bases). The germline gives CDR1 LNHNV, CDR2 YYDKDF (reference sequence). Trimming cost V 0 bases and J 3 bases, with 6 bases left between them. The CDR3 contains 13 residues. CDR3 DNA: TGTGCCACCAGCAGAGAGGGACACTACGAGCAGTACTTC. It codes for CATSREGHYEQYF. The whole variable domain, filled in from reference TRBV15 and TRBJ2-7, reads DAMVIQNPRYQVTQFGKPVTLSCSQTLNHNVMYWYQQKSSQAPKLLFHYYDKDFNNEADTPDNFQSRRPNTSFCFLDIRSPGLGDTAMYLCATSREGHYEQYFGPGTRLTVT.

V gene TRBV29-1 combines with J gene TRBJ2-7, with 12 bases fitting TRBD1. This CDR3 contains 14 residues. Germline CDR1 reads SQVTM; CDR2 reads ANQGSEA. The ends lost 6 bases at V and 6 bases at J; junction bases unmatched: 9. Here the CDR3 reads CSVIAGTGGTEQYF. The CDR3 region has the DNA TGCAGCGTCATTGCCGGGACAGGGGGCACCGAGCAGTACTTC.

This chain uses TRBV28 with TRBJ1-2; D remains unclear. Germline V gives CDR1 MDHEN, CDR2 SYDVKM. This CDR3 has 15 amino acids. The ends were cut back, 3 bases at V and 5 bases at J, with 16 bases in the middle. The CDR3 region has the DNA TGTGCCAGCAGTTTTTACCCACCATCGGTATATGGCTACACCTTC. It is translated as CASSFYPPSVYGYTF.

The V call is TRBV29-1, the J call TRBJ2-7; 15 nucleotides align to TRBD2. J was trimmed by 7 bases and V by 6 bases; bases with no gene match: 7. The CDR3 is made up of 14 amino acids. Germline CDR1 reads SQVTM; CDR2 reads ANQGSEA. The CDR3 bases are TGCAGCGTGGATCCGGGACTAGCGGGAGGAGAGCAGTACTTC. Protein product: CSVDPGLAGGEQYF.

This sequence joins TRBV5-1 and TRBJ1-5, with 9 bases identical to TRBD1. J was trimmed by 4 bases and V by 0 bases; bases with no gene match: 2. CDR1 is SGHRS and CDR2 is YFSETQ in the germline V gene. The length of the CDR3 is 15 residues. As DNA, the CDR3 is TGCGCCAGCAGCTTGGGGACAGGGGAAAATCAGCCCCAGCATTTT. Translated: CASSLGTGENQPQHF.

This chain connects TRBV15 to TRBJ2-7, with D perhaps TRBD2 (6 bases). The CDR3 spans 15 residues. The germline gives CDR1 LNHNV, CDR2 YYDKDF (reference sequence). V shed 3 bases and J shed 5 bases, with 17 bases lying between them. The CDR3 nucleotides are TGTGCCACCAGCAGGGAGGGCGGGGCCGTCCACGAGCAGTACTTC. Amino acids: CATSREGGAVHEQYF. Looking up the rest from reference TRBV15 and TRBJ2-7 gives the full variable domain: DAMVIQNPRYQVTQFGKPVTLSCSQTLNHNVMYWYQQKSSQAPKLLFHYYDKDFNNEADTPDNFQSRRPNTSFCFLDIRSPGLGDTAMYLCATSREGGAVHEQYFGPGTRLTVT.

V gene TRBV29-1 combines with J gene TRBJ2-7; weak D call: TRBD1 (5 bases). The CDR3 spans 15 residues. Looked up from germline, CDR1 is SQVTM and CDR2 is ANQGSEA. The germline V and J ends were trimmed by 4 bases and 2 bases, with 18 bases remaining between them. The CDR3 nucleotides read TGCAGCGTTGGGGGATCGACAGAGAACACCTACGAGCAGTACTTC. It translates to CSVGGSTENTYEQYF.

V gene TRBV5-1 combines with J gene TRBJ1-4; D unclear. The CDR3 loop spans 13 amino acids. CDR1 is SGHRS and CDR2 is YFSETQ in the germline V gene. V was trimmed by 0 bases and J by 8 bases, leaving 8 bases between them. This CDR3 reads CASSLDWAEKLFF. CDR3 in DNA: TGCGCCAGCAGCTTGGACTGGGCAGAAAAACTGTTTTTT.

The CDR3, as DNA: TGCACCAGCGGAAGGGGGGGCGCTTCCTACAATGAGCAGTTCTTC. Translation gives CTSGRGGASYNEQFF. The chain is built from TRBV1 and TRBJ2-1; TRBD2, the table's D call, was not compared with the DNA. TRBV1 represents a pseudogene. There are 15 residues in the CDR3.

In DNA form, the CDR3 reads TGTGCCACCAGCACGCAACAGGGAAAGGCGTATGAGCAGTTCTTC. Protein product: CATSTQQGKAYEQFF. V gene TRBV15 combines with J gene TRBJ2-1, with D possibly TRBD1 on 6 matching bases. Germline CDR1 LNHNV, CDR2 YYDKDF (reference sequence). Between the trimmed V and J ends, which lost 4 bases and 8 bases, there was a span of 18 bases. The CDR3 extends over 15 amino acids.

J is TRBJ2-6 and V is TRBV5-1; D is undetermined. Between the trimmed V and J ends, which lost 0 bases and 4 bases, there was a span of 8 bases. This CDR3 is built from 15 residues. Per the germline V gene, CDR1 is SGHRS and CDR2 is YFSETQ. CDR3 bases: TGCGCCAGCAGCTTGGGAGGCCCCGGGGCCAACGTCCTGACTTTC. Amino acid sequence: CASSLGGPGANVLTF. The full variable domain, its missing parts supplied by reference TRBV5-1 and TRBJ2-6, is KAGVTQTPRYLIKTRGQQVTLSCSPISGHRSVSWYQQTPGQGLQFLFEYFSETQRNKGNFPGRFSGRQFSNSRSEMNVSTLELGDSALYLCASSLGGPGANVLTFGAGSRLTVL.

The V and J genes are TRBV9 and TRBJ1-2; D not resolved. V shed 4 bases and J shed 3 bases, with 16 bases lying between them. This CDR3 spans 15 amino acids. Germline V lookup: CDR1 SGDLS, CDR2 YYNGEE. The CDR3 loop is CASSPTGRRDYGYTF. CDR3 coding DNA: TGTGCCAGCAGCCCCACCGGGAGGAGAGACTATGGCTACACCTTC.

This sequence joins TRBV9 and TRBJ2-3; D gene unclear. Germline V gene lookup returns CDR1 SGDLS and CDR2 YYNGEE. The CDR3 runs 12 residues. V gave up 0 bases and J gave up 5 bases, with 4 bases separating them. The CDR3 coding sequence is TGTGCCAGCAGCGTAGATCAAGATACGCAGTATTTT. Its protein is CASSVDQDTQYF.

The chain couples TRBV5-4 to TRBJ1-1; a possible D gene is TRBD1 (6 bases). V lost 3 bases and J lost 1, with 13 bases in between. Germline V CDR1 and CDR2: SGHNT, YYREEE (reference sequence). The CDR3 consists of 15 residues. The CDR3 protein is CASSSAGARNTEAFF. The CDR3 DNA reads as TGTGCCAGCAGCTCGGCAGGGGCCAGGAACACTGAAGCTTTCTTT.

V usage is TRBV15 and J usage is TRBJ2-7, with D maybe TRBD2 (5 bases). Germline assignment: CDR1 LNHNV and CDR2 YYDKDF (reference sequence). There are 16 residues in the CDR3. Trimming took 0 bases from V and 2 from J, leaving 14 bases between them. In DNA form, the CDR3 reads TGTGCCACCAGCAGAGAGTCCGGGCTAGCAGCCTACGAGCAGTACTTC. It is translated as CATSRESGLAAYEQYF.

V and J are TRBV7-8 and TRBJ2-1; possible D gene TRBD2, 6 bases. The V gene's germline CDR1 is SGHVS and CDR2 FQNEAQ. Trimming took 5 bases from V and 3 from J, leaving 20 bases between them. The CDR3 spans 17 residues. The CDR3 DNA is TGTGCCAGCAGCCCCCACGAGGCGGGACTCAACTACAATGAGCAGTTCTTC. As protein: CASSPHEAGLNYNEQFF.

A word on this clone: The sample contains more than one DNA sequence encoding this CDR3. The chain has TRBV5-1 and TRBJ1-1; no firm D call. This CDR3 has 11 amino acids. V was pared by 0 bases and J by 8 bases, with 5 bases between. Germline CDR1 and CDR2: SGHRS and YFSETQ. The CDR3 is CASSLAGEAFF. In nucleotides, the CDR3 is TGCGCCAGCAGCTTGGCGGGGGAAGCTTTCTTT.

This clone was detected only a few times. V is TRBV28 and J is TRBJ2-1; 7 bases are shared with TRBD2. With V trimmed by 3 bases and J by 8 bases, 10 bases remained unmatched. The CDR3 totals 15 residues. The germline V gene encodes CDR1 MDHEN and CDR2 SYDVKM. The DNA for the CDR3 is TGTGCCAGCAGTTTTGGGCAGCGGGGCGACGATGAGCAGTTCTTC. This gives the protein CASSFGQRGDDEQFF. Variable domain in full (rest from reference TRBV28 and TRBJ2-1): DVKVTQSSRYLVKRTGEKVFLECVQDMDHENMFWYRQDPGLGLRLIYFSYDVKMKEKGDIPEGYSVSREKKERFSLILESASTNQTSMYLCASSFGQRGDDEQFFGPGTRLTVL.

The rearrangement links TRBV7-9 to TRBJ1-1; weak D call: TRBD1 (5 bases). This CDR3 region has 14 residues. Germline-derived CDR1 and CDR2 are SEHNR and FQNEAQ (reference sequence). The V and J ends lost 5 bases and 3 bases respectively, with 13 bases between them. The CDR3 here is CASSPSGGYTEAFF. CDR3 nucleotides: TGTGCCAGCAGCCCCAGCGGGGGATACACTGAAGCTTTCTTT.

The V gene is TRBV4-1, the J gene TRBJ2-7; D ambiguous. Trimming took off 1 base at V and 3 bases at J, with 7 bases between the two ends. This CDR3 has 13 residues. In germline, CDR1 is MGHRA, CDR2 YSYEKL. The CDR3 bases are TGCGCCAGCAGCCAAGCCCCACTCTACGAGCAGTACTTC. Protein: CASSQAPLYEQYF.

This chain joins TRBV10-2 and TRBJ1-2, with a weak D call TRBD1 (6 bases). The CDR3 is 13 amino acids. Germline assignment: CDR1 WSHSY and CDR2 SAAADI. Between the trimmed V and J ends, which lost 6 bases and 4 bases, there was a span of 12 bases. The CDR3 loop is CASRGGAGYGYTF. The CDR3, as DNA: TGCGCCAGCAGGGGGGGGGCAGGCTATGGCTACACCTTC.

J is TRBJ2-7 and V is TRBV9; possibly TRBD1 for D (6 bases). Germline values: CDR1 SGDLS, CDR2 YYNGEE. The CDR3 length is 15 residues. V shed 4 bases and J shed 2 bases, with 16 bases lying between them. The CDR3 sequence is CASSSGAGWTYEQYF. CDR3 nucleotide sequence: TGTGCCAGCAGCTCAGGGGCGGGCTGGACCTACGAGCAGTACTTC.

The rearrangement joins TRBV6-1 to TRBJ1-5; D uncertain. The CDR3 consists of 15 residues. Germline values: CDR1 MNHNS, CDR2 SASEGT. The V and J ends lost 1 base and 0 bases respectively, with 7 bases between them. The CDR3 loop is CASSEGPDSNQPQHF. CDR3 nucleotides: TGTGCCAGCAGTGAAGGGCCTGATAGCAATCAGCCCCAGCATTTT.

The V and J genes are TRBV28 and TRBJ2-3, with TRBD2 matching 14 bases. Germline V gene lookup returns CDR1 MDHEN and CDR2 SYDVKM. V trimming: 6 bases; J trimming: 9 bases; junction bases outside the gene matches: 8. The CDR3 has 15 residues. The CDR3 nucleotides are TGTGCCAGCAGGCCGGGACTAGCGGGAGAGAGGACGCAGTATTTT. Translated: CASRPGLAGERTQYF. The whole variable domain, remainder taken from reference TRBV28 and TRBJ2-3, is DVKVTQSSRYLVKRTGEKVFLECVQDMDHENMFWYRQDPGLGLRLIYFSYDVKMKEKGDIPEGYSVSREKKERFSLILESASTNQTSMYLCASRPGLAGERTQYFGPGTRLTVL.